These 30 T cell receptor beta chains originate from one sample sequenced in a study of T-cell memory formation after mild COVID-19. Each CDR3 protein gets one entry after TCRdb re-called the 5' RACE reads with MiXCR. The repertoire holds just over 350,000 distinct CDR3 sequences, 13% to 15% seen once, with about 22% in the top ten. The sample taken for sequencing was PBMCs or a T cell subset sorted from them (not recorded which). The receptors were sampled from a man between 18 and 29 years old who had mild COVID-19 (a few samples of this study predate the infection). Cell type and time point are not known.

The J gene is TRBJ1-1, the V gene TRBV29-1; D not resolved. The CDR3 totals 12 residues. Germline CDR1 SQVTM, CDR2 ANQGSEA. V was trimmed by 5 bases and J by 6 bases, leaving 13 bases between them. The CDR3 coding sequence is TGCAGCGTTTCCCGGTGGCTGTCTGAAGCTTTCTTT. Amino acid sequence: CSVSRWLSEAFF.

J is TRBJ2-3 and V is TRBV9, with TRBD2 identical over 8 bases. J was trimmed by 4 bases and V by 3 bases; bases with no gene match: 4. Germline loops: CDR1 SGDLS, CDR2 YYNGEE. The CDR3 loop spans 14 amino acids. The CDR3: CASSASTSADTQYF. The CDR3, as DNA: TGTGCCAGCAGCGCATCGACTAGCGCAGATACGCAGTATTTT.

This clonotype turned up a few times. This chain connects TRBV30 to TRBJ1-1; D not certain. CDR3 length: 13 residues. CDR1 and CDR2 from the germline V gene are GTSNPN and SVGIG (reference sequence). Trimming shortened V by 0 bases and J by 1 base, and 6 bases separated the two germline ends. The CDR3 sequence is CAWSVIGNTEAFF. CDR3 coding DNA: TGTGCCTGGAGTGTAATAGGGAACACTGAAGCTTTCTTT. The complete variable domain, with remaining parts taken from reference TRBV30 and TRBJ1-1, reads SQTIHQWPATLVQPVGSPLSLECTVEGTSNPNLYWYRQAAGRGLQLLFYSVGIGQISSEVPQNLSASRPQDRQFILSSKKLLLSDSGFYLCAWSVIGNTEAFFGQGTRLTVV.

V is TRBV27 and J is TRBJ2-1; 8 nucleotides agree with TRBD2. Germline lookup yields CDR1 MNHEY and CDR2 SMNVEV (reference sequence). After removal of 0 bases from V and 7 bases from J, the junction contained 2 bases not matched to a gene. This CDR3 is built from 14 residues. CDR3 loop: CASSLSRGGNEQFF. The CDR3 DNA reads as TGTGCCAGCAGTTTATCCCGGGGGGGGAATGAGCAGTTCTTC.

This clonotype was detected only a few times. The rearrangement uses TRBV9 and TRBJ2-2; tentative D call: TRBD1 (6 bases). CDR1 is SGDLS and CDR2 is YYNGEE in the germline V gene. This CDR3 comprises 16 residues. V was clipped by 0 bases and J by 2 bases, with 11 bases between them. CDR3 bases: TGTGCCAGCAGCGTAGCGGGACAACCAAACACCGGGGAGCTGTTTTTT. Protein product: CASSVAGQPNTGELFF. Drawing the rest from reference TRBV9 and TRBJ2-2, the complete variable domain is DSGVTQTPKHLITATGQRVTLRCSPRSGDLSVYWYQQSLDQGLQFLIQYYNGEERAKGNILERFSAQQFPDLHSELNLSSLELGDSALYFCASSVAGQPNTGELFFGEGSRLTVL.

This clonotype was detected a few times. The chain has TRBV25-1 and TRBJ2-3; D is undetermined. The CDR3 totals 15 residues. Trimming stripped 5 bases from V and 6 bases from J, with 18 bases between. Germline loops: CDR1 MGHDK, CDR2 SYGVNS. The CDR3 is CASSHTGASKDTQYF. As DNA, the CDR3 is TGTGCCAGCAGTCATACCGGCGCATCCAAGGATACGCAGTATTTT.

This clonotype was recorded a few times. The CDR3 loop is CAISGTGSGQPQHF. CDR3 bases: TGTGCCATCTCCGGGACAGGGAGTGGCCAGCCCCAGCATTTT. The chain uses TRBV10-3 and TRBJ1-5, with 9 bases fitting TRBD1. The germline CDR1 and CDR2 sequences are ENHRY and SYGVKD. J gave up 7 bases and V 8 bases, and 9 bases lay outside the gene matches. This CDR3 is 14 amino acids long.

The rearrangement links TRBV2 to TRBJ2-3, with TRBD2 as a possible D gene (7 bases). This CDR3 comprises 14 residues. Germline V gene lookup returns CDR1 SNHLY and CDR2 FYNNEI. V lost 7 bases and J lost 6, with 17 bases in between. The CDR3 loop is CASKDGGGADTQYF. The CDR3 bases are TGTGCCAGCAAGGATGGTGGGGGGGCGGATACGCAGTATTTT. Drawing the rest from reference TRBV2 and TRBJ2-3, the complete variable domain is EPEVTQTPSHQVTQMGQEVILRCVPISNHLYFYWYRQILGQKVEFLVSFYNNEISEKSEIFDDQFSVERPDGSNFTLKIRSTKLEDSAMYFCASKDGGGADTQYFGPGTRLTVL.

This clonotype appeared a few times. The V and J genes are TRBV5-1 and TRBJ2-1, with TRBD2 identical over 10 bases. Germline loops: CDR1 SGHRS, CDR2 YFSETQ. The V segment lost 3 bases and the J segment 4 bases; nucleotides outside the gene matches: 4. The CDR3 is 15 residues long. DNA of the CDR3: TGCGCCAGCAGCTCTACTAGCGGGGCTTACAATGAGCAGTTCTTC. Translating it yields CASSSTSGAYNEQFF.

V usage is TRBV10-3 and J usage is TRBJ2-1; 9 bases agree with TRBD2. After removal of 6 bases from V and 5 bases from J, the junction contained 5 bases not matched to a gene. CDR3 size: 14 residues. Per the germline V gene, CDR1 is ENHRY and CDR2 is SYGVKD. The CDR3 reads CAISRTSDDNEQFF. The DNA of the CDR3 is TGTGCCATCAGCAGGACTAGCGATGACAATGAGCAGTTCTTC.

This clonotype has a single count. CDR3 nucleotide sequence: TGTGCCAGCACCGGAAGGTGGGGGGGGACCACAGATACGCAGTATTTT. It is translated as CASTGRWGGTTDTQYF. The genes are TRBV7-8 and TRBJ2-3; 7 bases map to TRBD2. Germline values: CDR1 SGHVS, CDR2 FQNEAQ. J lost 2 bases, V lost 7 bases, and 12 bases had no gene match. The CDR3 is made up of 16 amino acids.

V gene TRBV6-6 combines with J gene TRBJ2-7, with D possibly being TRBD1 or TRBD2 (5 bases each). V lost 2 bases, J lost 6 bases, and 14 bases lay in between. The CDR3 length is 14 residues. The germline gives CDR1 MNHNY, CDR2 SVGAGI (reference sequence). The CDR3 is CASSYPGPPFEQYF. As DNA, the CDR3 is TGTGCCAGCAGTTACCCGGGACCGCCCTTCGAGCAGTACTTC.

The J gene is TRBJ2-1, the V gene TRBV12-3 or TRBV12-4; possibly TRBD2 for D (5 bases). This CDR3 has 12 amino acids. V gave up 3 bases and J gave up 10 bases, with 10 bases separating them. The CDR3 loop is CASSFEGGEQFF. The CDR3 DNA sequence: TGTGCCAGCAGTTTTGAGGGTGGCGAGCAGTTCTTC.

This clonotype was recorded a few times. This chain links TRBV20-1 with TRBJ2-7; D may be TRBD1 or TRBD2 (5 bases each). The CDR3 is 13 amino acids. Looked up from germline, CDR1 is DFQATT and CDR2 is SNEGSKA (reference sequence). Trimming stripped 0 bases from V and 6 bases from J, with 12 bases between. The chain's CDR3 is CSAREGRASEQYF. In DNA form, the CDR3 reads TGCAGTGCTAGAGAGGGACGGGCCTCCGAGCAGTACTTC.

This chain joins TRBV20-1 and TRBJ2-7; D is unresolved. The CDR3 loop spans 13 amino acids. V lost 3 bases and J 7 bases, leaving 16 bases between the germline ends. Looked up from germline, CDR1 is DFQATT and CDR2 is SNEGSKA (reference sequence). CDR3 nucleotides: TGCAGTGCTAGTCGTCAAGTTCTAAGTGAGCAGTACGTC. This encodes CSASRQVLSEQYV.

The V call is TRBV11-2, the J call TRBJ1-3; unclear D gene. CDR1 is SGHAT, CDR2 FQNNGV, per germline. This CDR3 comprises 21 residues. V lost 0 bases and J 2 bases, leaving 26 bases between the germline ends. The CDR3 nucleotides read TGTGCCAGCAGCTTAGATGGGAGCGCCACGGGTACAGCCCCGGCTGGAAACACCATATATTTT. This encodes CASSLDGSATGTAPAGNTIYF.

This chain uses TRBV4-1 with TRBJ1-2, with D tentatively TRBD1 (6 bases). The CDR3 consists of 17 residues. The V gene's germline CDR1 is MGHRA and CDR2 YSYEKL. V dropped 0 bases and J dropped 4 bases, with 18 bases sitting between them. The CDR3: CASSQDFRQVLGYGYTF. The CDR3 DNA sequence: TGCGCCAGCAGCCAAGATTTTCGACAGGTGCTCGGCTATGGCTACACCTTC.

This clonotype was seen a few times. The CDR3, as DNA: TGTGCCAGCAGCCTCGAGGGGGCCAGACGAACATCCGGGGAGCTGTTTTTT. It is translated as CASSLEGARRTSGELFF. J is TRBJ2-2 and V is TRBV6-2 or TRBV6-3; TRBD1 agrees at 7 bases. Unmatched junction bases numbered 16, after V lost 6 bases and J lost 6 bases. Germline V CDR1 and CDR2: MNHEY, SVGEGT. The CDR3 consists of 17 residues.

The gene calls are TRBV10-3 and TRBJ2-5, with D maybe TRBD1 (6 bases). Deletions cut 10 bases from V and 3 bases from J, with 18 bases between. There are 14 residues in the CDR3. The germline V gene has CDR1 ENHRY and CDR2 SYGVKD. The CDR3 protein is CATQATGSEETQYF. CDR3 DNA sequence: TGTGCCACCCAAGCAACAGGGTCGGAAGAGACCCAGTACTTC.

The chain links TRBV18 to TRBJ2-5; 9 nucleotides line up with TRBD1. The CDR3 spans 16 residues. J lost 5 bases, V lost 5 bases, and 12 bases had no gene match. In germline, CDR1 is KGHSH, CDR2 LQKENI. CDR3 in DNA: TGTGCCAGCTCATCCCTCACAGGGGGCCTCCGGGAGACCCAGTACTTC. As protein: CASSSLTGGLRETQYF.

This clonotype came up a few times. This chain links TRBV10-2 with TRBJ1-1; tentative D call: TRBD1 (5 bases). This CDR3 has 14 amino acids. V was cut by 7 bases and J by 0 bases, with 12 bases left in between. CDR1 and CDR2 from the germline V gene are WSHSY and SAAADI. This chain's CDR3 is CASTMGRLNTEAFF. The CDR3 DNA reads as TGCGCCAGCACGATGGGACGGCTGAACACTGAAGCTTTCTTT.

This clonotype was recorded a few times. The rearrangement links TRBV6-6 to TRBJ1-2; D gene unclear. The CDR3 consists of 14 residues. The V end lost 0 bases, the J end lost 3 bases, and 8 bases lay between the germline ends. The germline CDR1 and CDR2 sequences are MNHNY and SVGAGI (reference sequence). The CDR3 DNA sequence: TGTGCCAGCAGTTACTCTAAGACCCACTATGGCTACACCTTC. As protein: CASSYSKTHYGYTF.

This chain uses TRBV4-1 with TRBJ1-5; D gene unclear. Germline-derived CDR1 and CDR2 are MGHRA and YSYEKL. Trimming left V 3 bases short and J 3 bases short, with 15 bases between. The CDR3 loop spans 16 amino acids. The CDR3: CASSQRPGFTNQPQHF. The CDR3 DNA follows: TGCGCCAGCAGCCAGCGGCCCGGGTTCACCAATCAGCCCCAGCATTTT.

This clonotype was picked up many times. This chain links TRBV5-1 with TRBJ2-3; D unresolved. The CDR3 has 13 amino acids. Germline CDR1 SGHRS, CDR2 YFSETQ. V was pared by 0 bases and J by 4 bases, with 6 bases between. DNA of the CDR3: TGCGCCAGCAGCTTGGCTGTGGCAGATACGCAGTATTTT. Translated, it gives CASSLAVADTQYF.

This clonotype was found many times. Here the CDR3 DNA reads TGTGCCAGCAGTGTCCCCTGGTATGGGGGCGGGGGTTTCGTTGGGGATACGCAGTATTTT. Its protein is CASSVPWYGGGGFVGDTQYF. V is TRBV25-1 and J is TRBJ2-3, with D perhaps TRBD2 (7 bases). V was cut by 4 bases and J by 6 bases, with 32 bases left in between. Germline CDR1 MGHDK, CDR2 SYGVNS. The CDR3 spans 20 residues.

V usage is TRBV13 and J usage is TRBJ2-1, with TRBD2 identical over 7 bases. The germline V gene encodes CDR1 PRHDT and CDR2 FYEKMQ (reference sequence). The length of the CDR3 is 15 residues. With V trimmed by 3 bases and J by 8 bases, 10 bases remained unmatched. CDR3 sequence: CASSFLAVGPYEQFF. The CDR3 region has the DNA TGTGCCAGCAGCTTCCTAGCGGTGGGGCCGTATGAGCAGTTCTTC.

This clonotype was seen a few times. The V and J genes are TRBV3-1 and TRBJ2-5, with TRBD2 matching over 14 bases. This CDR3 has 17 amino acids. Germline V gene data show CDR1 as LGHDT and CDR2 as YNNKEL (reference sequence). V was pared by 1 base and J by 0 bases, with 1 base of the junction left unmatched. CDR3 region: CASSQGLAGGYQETQYF. CDR3 nucleotides: TGTGCCAGCAGCCAAGGACTAGCGGGGGGGTACCAAGAGACCCAGTACTTC.

This clonotype was recorded at least ten times. This chain uses TRBV5-1 with TRBJ1-1, with D possibly being TRBD1 (6 bases). V was pared by 4 bases and J by 3 bases, with 7 bases between. The length of the CDR3 is 12 residues. Per germline, CDR1 SGHRS and CDR2 YFSETQ. This chain's CDR3 is CASSRGDTEAFF. CDR3 bases: TGCGCCAGCAGCAGGGGGGACACTGAAGCTTTCTTT. The whole variable domain, remainder taken from reference TRBV5-1 and TRBJ1-1, is KAGVTQTPRYLIKTRGQQVTLSCSPISGHRSVSWYQQTPGQGLQFLFEYFSETQRNKGNFPGRFSGRQFSNSRSEMNVSTLELGDSALYLCASSRGDTEAFFGQGTRLTVV.

The V and J genes are TRBV18 and TRBJ1-4; 8 nucleotides align to TRBD1. This CDR3 comprises 15 residues. Germline CDR1 reads KGHSH; CDR2 reads LQKENI. The ends lost 2 bases at V and 6 bases at J; junction bases unmatched: 5. DNA of the CDR3: TGTGCCAGCTCACCAATCAGGGGGCCTGATGAAAAACTGTTTTTT. It specifies CASSPIRGPDEKLFF.

This rearrangement joins TRBV29-1 to TRBJ2-3; D remains ambiguous. The CDR3 contains 13 residues. CDR1 is SQVTM and CDR2 is ANQGSEA in the germline V gene. Trimming took off 4 bases at V and 0 bases at J, with 8 bases between the two ends. Written as DNA, the CDR3 is TGCAGCGTTGCCCCGACCAGCACAGATACGCAGTATTTT. It encodes CSVAPTSTDTQYF.